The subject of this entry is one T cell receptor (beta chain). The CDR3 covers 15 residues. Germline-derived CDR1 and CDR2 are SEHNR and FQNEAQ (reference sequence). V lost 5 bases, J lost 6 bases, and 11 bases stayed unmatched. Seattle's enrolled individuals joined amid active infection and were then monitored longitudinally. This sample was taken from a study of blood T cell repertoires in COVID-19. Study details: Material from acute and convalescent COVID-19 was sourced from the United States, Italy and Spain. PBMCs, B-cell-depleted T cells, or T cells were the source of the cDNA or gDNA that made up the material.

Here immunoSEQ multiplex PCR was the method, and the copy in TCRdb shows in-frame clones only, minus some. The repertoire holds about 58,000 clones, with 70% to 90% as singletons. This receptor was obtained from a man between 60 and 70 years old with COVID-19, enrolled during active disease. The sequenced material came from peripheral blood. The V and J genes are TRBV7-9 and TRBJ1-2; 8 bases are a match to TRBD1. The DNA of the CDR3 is TGTGCCAGCAGCGTCGGACAGGGAAGCGGTAATGGCTACACCTTC. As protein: CASSVGQGSGNGYTF.